A selection of T cell receptor beta chains follows, all from one sample in a study of cytomegalovirus exposure and HLA in healthy donors. The table came from immunoSEQ multiplex PCR; TCRdb's copy has only in-frame clones and leaves some out. This table has 150,000 to 200,000 clones, approximately 80% appearing once. Sequenced: PBMCs. The receptors were sampled from a woman in her 50s in good health and CMV-seronegative. Each CDR3 is given with its conserved first and last residue. D genes are given only for firm matches. The size of a clone is reported for some rows only, either as once, few or many, or as a class for expanded clones.

V gene	clone size	J gene	D gene	CDR3 DNA	CDR3 protein
TRBV6-5	-	TRBJ1-1	-	TGTGCCAGCAGGGAAACAGGGCAGAACACTGAAGCTTTCTTT	CASRETGQNTEAFF
TRBV11-2	once	TRBJ2-5	TRBD2	TGTGCCAGCAGCCTATGGAGCGGGGGGGCCGGGGAGACCCAGTACTTC	CASSLWSGGAGETQYF
TRBV5-4	-	TRBJ2-7	TRBD1	TGTGCCAGCAGCTCGACCGGGACAGGGTCCTACGAGCAGTACTTC	CASSSTGTGSYEQYF
TRBV5-1	-	TRBJ2-6	-	TGCGCCAGCGGAGAACAGGTTACCTCTGGGGCCAACGTCCTGACTTTC	CASGEQVTSGANVLTF
TRBV18	-	TRBJ2-6	TRBD1	TGTGCCAGCTCACCCACCGCAGGGGGCTTCTCTGGGGCCAACGTCCTGACTTTC	CASSPTAGGFSGANVLTF
TRBV19	-	TRBJ1-4	-	TGTGCCAGTAGCCCGAGGGCGGGTGAAAAACTGTTTTTT	CASSPRAGEKLFF
TRBV5-1	-	TRBJ1-3	-	TGCGCCAGCAGCTCAGCACGAGGGATTTCTGGAAACACCATATATTTT	CASSSARGISGNTIYF
TRBV15	-	TRBJ2-1	TRBD2	TGTGCCACCAGCAGAGATCCAGCTAGCGGGGTTACCTACAATGAGCAGTTCTTC	CATSRDPASGVTYNEQFF
TRBV7-6	few	TRBJ2-5	TRBD2	TGTGCCAGCAGCTTGTTGGCGGGGGGGCTGAAGGAGACCCAGTACTTC	CASSLLAGGLKETQYF
TRBV7-9	-	TRBJ2-3	-	TGTGCCAGCAGCTTAGCGGTTAGCGGAGCATCAGATACGCAGTATTTT	CASSLAVSGASDTQYF
TRBV7-9	-	TRBJ1-5	-	TGTGCCAGCAGCCCCCGCTACAAGGCTGGAGGGGTTAATCAGCCCCAGCATTTT	CASSPRYKAGGVNQPQHF
TRBV7-9	-	TRBJ1-1	-	TGTGCCAGCAGCTTAAGGAGGGATGAGGACACTGAAGCTTTCTTT	CASSLRRDEDTEAFF
TRBV28	-	TRBJ2-2	-	TGTGCCAGTGGACAGACGAACACCGGGGAGCTGTTTTTT	CASGQTNTGELFF
TRBV30	-	TRBJ2-2	TRBD2	TGTGCCTGGAGATGGACGGGGGGGCCCGGGGAGCTGTTTTTT	CAWRWTGGPGELFF
TRBV27	-	TRBJ2-7	-	TGTGCCAGCAGTTCGGACACTCATTACGAGCAGTACTTC	CASSSDTHYEQYF
TRBV7-9	-	TRBJ2-2	TRBD2	TGTGCCAGCAGCTTTGGCGGGGGGCAGAACACCGGGGAGCTGTTTTTT	CASSFGGGQNTGELFF
TRBV4-1	-	TRBJ1-5	-	TGCGCCAGCAGCCAAGATGGGCAGGGGCTCAATCAGCCCCAGCATTTT	CASSQDGQGLNQPQHF
TRBV6-5	-	TRBJ2-6	-	TGTGCCAGCAGTTCAGGCGCCAACGTCCTGACCTTC	CASSSGANVLTF
TRBV9	once	TRBJ1-1	-	TGTGCCAGCAGCGTAGCGGGTACGGACACTGAAGCTTTCTTT	CASSVAGTDTEAFF
TRBV5-6	-	TRBJ2-3	-	TGTGCCAGCAGCACGACGGGCCGCACAGGAGATACGCAGTATTTT	CASSTTGRTGDTQYF
TRBV28	-	TRBJ2-3	TRBD1	TGTGCCAGCTTGGGGGACAGGGGCACAGATACGCAGTATTTT	CASLGDRGTDTQYF
TRBV5-5	few	TRBJ2-3	TRBD2	TGTGCCAGCAACCTAGCGGGAGGCGGCGGCACAGATACGCAGTATTTT	CASNLAGGGGTDTQYF
TRBV18	-	TRBJ2-5	TRBD2	TGTGCCAGCTCACCGTCGGCGGGGGGCCAGGAGACCCAGTACTTC	CASSPSAGGQETQYF
TRBV28	-	TRBJ1-3	TRBD1	TGTGCCAGCATTTCCTCGATAGGGGGCGGTGGAAACACCATATATTTT	CASISSIGGGGNTIYF
TRBV6-1	-	TRBJ1-1	-	TGTGCCAGCATAACAGGCCCGCGGGGCACTGAAGCTTTCTTT	CASITGPRGTEAFF
TRBV6-5	-	TRBJ1-5	-	TGTGCCAGCAGCCCCGACGGGGGGAATCAGCCCCAGCATTTT	CASSPDGGNQPQHF
TRBV30	-	TRBJ2-1	TRBD2	TGTGCCTGGACGCTAGCGGGGGGTTACAATGAGCAGTTCTTC	CAWTLAGGYNEQFF
TRBV7-6	-	TRBJ2-7	TRBD1	TGTGCCAGCAGCTTAGTATGGACAGGGGTTCACGAGCAGTACTTC	CASSLVWTGVHEQYF
TRBV7-6	-	TRBJ2-7	-	TGTGCCAGCAGCTTAGGATTTCAGGGCTACGAGCAGTACTTC	CASSLGFQGYEQYF
TRBV30	-	TRBJ2-3	-	TGTGCCTGGAGCCCCGCTAGCAGGAACACAGATACGCAGTATTTT	CAWSPASRNTDTQYF
TRBV4-1	-	TRBJ2-5	-	TGCGCCAGCAGCCAAGATAGTTTCGCGACCCAGTACTTC	CASSQDSFATQYF
TRBV19	-	TRBJ2-5	TRBD1	TGTGCCAGTAGTCATCGGGACAGAGAAGAGACCCAGTACTTC	CASSHRDREETQYF
TRBV6-1	-	TRBJ1-5	-	TGTGCCAGCGGCCCGGGAGGGAGCAATCAGCCCCAGCATTTT	CASGPGGSNQPQHF
TRBV2	-	TRBJ1-2	TRBD1	TGTGCCAGCAGTACCGAAGTACAGGGGCGGAACACCTTC	CASSTEVQGRNTF
TRBV28	-	TRBJ1-1	-	TGTGCCAGCAGTTTAGAGGCCGTCAACCCAGCTTTCTTC	CASSLEAVNPAFF
TRBV7-2	-	TRBJ2-3	-	TGTGCCAGCAGCTTGCGGGTAGGGGGTATCGGCACAGATACGCAGTATTTT	CASSLRVGGIGTDTQYF
TRBV5-6	few	TRBJ1-1	-	TGTGCCAGCAGCTTCCAGGGAACTGAAGCTTTCTTT	CASSFQGTEAFF